What follows are 17 T cell receptor beta chains derived from one specimen sequenced in a study of shared clonotypes between healthy human individuals. Repertoires were generated with immunoSEQ multiplex PCR, while TCRdb's copy carries only in-frame clones and drops some. The repertoire holds about 700,000 clones, with just over 90% as singletons. CD45RO-negative cells were positively selected for CCR7, leaving out terminally differentiated effector memory CD45RA+ cells. The sequenced sample consisted of naive CD8+ T cells sorted from blood. The receptors were gathered from a man aged 30 to 45 in good health.

As to this clone: Additional DNA sequences in this sample encode the identical CDR3. The chain couples TRBV7-9 to TRBJ2-7; D remains ambiguous. This CDR3 is built from 11 residues. Deletions cut 2 bases from V and 6 bases from J, with 5 bases between. The germline CDR1 and CDR2 sequences are SEHNR and FQNEAQ (reference sequence). CDR3 coding DNA: TGTGCCAGCAGCTTACGCGGCGAGCAGTACTTC. Amino acid sequence: CASSLRGEQYF. Full variable domain (missing parts from reference TRBV7-9 and TRBJ2-7): DTGVSQNPRHKITKRGQNVTFRCDPISEHNRLYWYRQTLGQGPEFLTYFQNEAQLEKSRLLSDRFSAERPKGSFSTLEIQRTEQGDSAMYLCASSLRGEQYFGPGTRLTVT.

A single count supports this clone. The chain is built from TRBV7-2 and TRBJ2-3; 9 nucleotides align to TRBD1. V trimming: 5 bases; J trimming: 2 bases; junction bases outside the gene matches: 11. Germline CDR1 reads SGHTA; CDR2 reads FQGNSA. CDR3 length: 17 residues. Written as DNA, the CDR3 is TGTGCCAGCAGCCCAACACCAGGACAGGGGATCACAGATACGCAGTATTTT. The encoded protein is CASSPTPGQGITDTQYF.

J is TRBJ2-1 and V is TRBV7-9; tentatively, D is TRBD1 (5 bases). V was clipped by 6 bases and J by 8 bases, with 14 bases between them. This CDR3 is 13 amino acids long. The germline V gene has CDR1 SEHNR and CDR2 FQNEAQ (reference sequence). The CDR3 nucleotides read TGTGCCAGCAGACAGGCCGATCCAGATGAGCAGTTCTTC. Its protein product is CASRQADPDEQFF. Full variable domain (missing parts from reference TRBV7-9 and TRBJ2-1): DTGVSQNPRHKITKRGQNVTFRCDPISEHNRLYWYRQTLGQGPEFLTYFQNEAQLEKSRLLSDRFSAERPKGSFSTLEIQRTEQGDSAMYLCASRQADPDEQFFGPGTRLTVL.

The gene calls are TRBV7-6 and TRBJ2-5; possible D gene TRBD1, 5 bases. There are 14 residues in the CDR3. From germline, CDR1 is SGHVS and CDR2 FNYEAQ. The V gene lost 1 base and the J gene lost 2 bases, with 8 bases spanning the gap. CDR3 DNA sequence: TGTGCCAGCAGCTTAGGGGGCCTTCAAGAGACCCAGTACTTC. It encodes CASSLGGLQETQYF.

The chain combines TRBV6-4 with TRBJ2-1; TRBD1 might be the D (6 bases). CDR1 and CDR2 (germline): MRHNA, SNTAGT. This CDR3 spans 15 amino acids. V was trimmed by 3 bases and J by 4 bases, leaving 13 bases between them. The CDR3, as DNA: TGTGCCAGCAGTGATGAGGACAGCCCTTACAATGAGCAGTTCTTC. Its protein product is CASSDEDSPYNEQFF.

J is TRBJ1-5 and V is TRBV21-1; the table's D call, TRBD1, has no DNA check behind it. TRBV21-1 is reported as a pseudogene. The CDR3 is 15 residues long. In nucleotides, the CDR3 is TGTGCCAGCAAGAGGCTACAGGGTTTCAATCAGCCCCAGCATTTT. Residues: CASKRLQGFNQPQHF.

The V gene is TRBV5-1, the J gene TRBJ2-1; possibly TRBD1 for D (6 bases). CDR1 SGHRS and CDR2 YFSETQ come from the germline V gene. The germline V and J ends were trimmed by 3 bases and 5 bases, with 15 bases remaining between them. The CDR3 contains 15 residues. CDR3 residues: CASSSDDRPDNEQFF. CDR3 sequence (DNA): TGCGCCAGCAGCTCCGACGACAGGCCCGACAATGAGCAGTTCTTC.

This chain connects TRBV6-1 to TRBJ2-7, with 9 bases identical to TRBD2. Germline CDR1 MNHNS, CDR2 SASEGT. The CDR3 spans 15 residues. V lost 8 bases and J lost 6; bases outside the gene matches: 14. The CDR3 DNA reads as TGTGCCAGCGGCCCCTTAGAGCTAGCGGGAAGCGAGCAGTACTTC. Its translation is CASGPLELAGSEQYF.

As for this clone: This likely reflects a read error, since a far larger clone is one base away. The same CDR3 also results from other DNA sequences found in this sample. The J gene is TRBJ2-7, the V gene TRBV28; D gene unclear. Germline CDR1 reads MDHEN; CDR2 reads SYDVKM. This CDR3 is 12 amino acids long. The DNA for the CDR3 is TGTGCCAGCAGGGATGCAACCTACGAGCAATACTTC. This sequence encodes CASRDATYEQYF.

This clone has only one observation. The rearrangement joins TRBV27 to TRBJ2-5, with D possibly TRBD1 on 5 matching bases. CDR1 is MNHEY and CDR2 is SMNVEV in the germline V gene (reference sequence). The CDR3 is 14 residues long. V lost 2 bases and J 4 bases, leaving 11 bases between the germline ends. The CDR3 region is CASSLRTGRETQYF. In nucleotides, the CDR3 is TGTGCCAGCAGTTTAAGAACAGGAAGAGAGACCCAGTACTTC.

A few counts support this clone. The V call is TRBV7-9, the J call TRBJ1-4, with D tentatively TRBD1 (6 bases). Germline V gene lookup returns CDR1 SEHNR and CDR2 FQNEAQ (reference sequence). Deletions cut 3 bases from V and 8 bases from J, with 19 bases between. There are 16 residues in the CDR3. The CDR3 protein is CASSFPQGWDEEKLFF. The CDR3 DNA sequence: TGTGCCAGCAGCTTCCCCCAGGGGTGGGATGAGGAAAAACTGTTTTTT.

The chain joins TRBV9 to TRBJ1-3; 7 bases are a match to TRBD1. The V gene end was trimmed by 4 bases and the J gene end by 1 base; junction bases not matched to a gene: 8. The germline V gene has CDR1 SGDLS and CDR2 YYNGEE. This CDR3 is 16 amino acids long. CDR3 nucleotides: TGTGCCAGCAGCCCCCGGGACAGTGGATCTGGAAACACCATATATTTT. Amino acid sequence: CASSPRDSGSGNTIYF.

With regard to this clone: The same CDR3 arises from other DNA sequences in this sample as well. The genes are TRBV7-8 and TRBJ1-5; D is possibly TRBD1 (5 bases). CDR1 and CDR2 (germline): SGHVS, FQNEAQ. The V gene lost 5 bases and the J gene lost 5 bases, with 16 bases spanning the gap. The CDR3 totals 15 residues. The CDR3 nucleotides read TGTGCCAGCAGCACCCAGGGACTGATCTATCAGCCCCAGCATTTT. Translating it yields CASSTQGLIYQPQHF.

V is TRBV14 and J is TRBJ2-7, with a possible D match to TRBD1 (6 bases). This CDR3 comprises 16 residues. Looked up from germline, CDR1 is SGHDN and CDR2 is FVKESK. The germline V and J ends were trimmed by 5 bases and 3 bases, with 20 bases remaining between them. In nucleotides, the CDR3 is TGTGCCAGCAGCACCCATACAGGGCCGCCCTACTACGAGCAGTACTTC. Encoded protein: CASSTHTGPPYYEQYF.

The V gene is TRBV27, the J gene TRBJ1-1, with D tentatively TRBD1 (5 bases). Per the germline V gene, CDR1 is MNHEY and CDR2 is SMNVEV (reference sequence). V lost 3 bases to trimming and J lost 5 bases, with 10 bases between them. This CDR3 contains 13 residues. This CDR3 is CASSFKGWTEAFF. DNA for the CDR3: TGTGCCAGCAGTTTCAAGGGGTGGACTGAAGCTTTCTTT.

For the CDR3, the DNA is TGTGCCAGCAGCTACGGTCTCGGGGTTCGGTCCTACGAGCAGTACTTC. This encodes CASSYGLGVRSYEQYF. This chain links TRBV5-4 with TRBJ2-7; D may be TRBD2 (5 bases). V gave up 3 bases and J gave up 1 base, with 17 bases separating them. The length of the CDR3 is 16 residues. Germline CDR1 SGHNT, CDR2 YYREEE (reference sequence).

This chain uses TRBV27 with TRBJ2-5, with TRBD1 matching 10 bases. V lost 0 bases, J lost 5 bases, and 3 bases stayed unmatched. CDR3 length: 15 residues. CDR1 and CDR2 (germline): MNHEY, SMNVEV (reference sequence). This CDR3 is CASSLSGTGDETQYF. CDR3 bases: TGTGCCAGCAGTTTATCCGGGACAGGGGACGAGACCCAGTACTTC.